This note documents a single T cell receptor beta chain sequence. The antigen remains undetermined. This record belongs to a study of T cell repertoires in cytomegalovirus infection. Overall study: Indicated by public TCR beta signatures were CMV infection and matching HLA type. Points from the study as a whole: Cumulated frequencies of public TCR beta families served to identify carriers of CMV plus the relevant HLA. Within the response measured ex vivo, HLA-C-restricted CMV-specific TCR beta clonotypes were dominant.

MiXCR, run by TCRdb on the reads, gives a single entry per CDR3 protein. The data contain about 69,000 distinct CDR3 sequences, less than 30% of them seen just once; the ten biggest clones take up 45% to 75%. V gave up 3 bases and J gave up 5 bases; unmatched junction bases: 9. Germline CDR1 reads MNHEY; CDR2 reads SMNVEV (reference sequence). The CDR3 length is 15 residues. The receptor was derived from a human donor in good health (CMV status not recorded). Some clones in this sample may be carry-over from other donors' samples. Sequencing was performed on CD8+ T cells from cultured PBMCs, taken from culture after CMV antigen stimulation. The rearrangement links TRBV27 to TRBJ2-7; 8 nucleotides align to TRBD2. The CDR3 DNA follows: TGTGCCAGCAGTTTCGTGGGCCGGGGGGGACACGAGCAGTACTTC. The encoded protein is CASSFVGRGGHEQYF.